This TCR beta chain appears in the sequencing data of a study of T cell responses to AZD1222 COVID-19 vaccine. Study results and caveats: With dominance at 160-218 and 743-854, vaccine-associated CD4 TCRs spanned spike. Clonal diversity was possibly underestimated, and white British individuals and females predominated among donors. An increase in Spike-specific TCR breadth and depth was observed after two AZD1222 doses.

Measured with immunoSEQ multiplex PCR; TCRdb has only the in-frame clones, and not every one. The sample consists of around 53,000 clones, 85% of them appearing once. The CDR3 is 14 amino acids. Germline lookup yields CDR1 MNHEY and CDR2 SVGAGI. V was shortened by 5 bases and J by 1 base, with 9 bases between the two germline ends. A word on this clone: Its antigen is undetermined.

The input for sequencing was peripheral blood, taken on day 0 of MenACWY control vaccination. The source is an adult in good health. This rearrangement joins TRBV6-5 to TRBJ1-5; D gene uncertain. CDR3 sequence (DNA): TGTGCCAGCAGTCCAATGGACAGCAATCAGCCCCAGCATTTT. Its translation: CASSPMDSNQPQHF.